Only a few counts were recorded for the clone carrying this TCR beta chain. Antigen unknown. This entry belongs to a study of cytomegalovirus exposure and HLA in healthy donors. Study in general: HLA-typed donors were the source of approximately 85 million unique TCRs, which an early data release held.

The study's findings and limits: Some V segments could not be told apart, so they were left out, TRBV6-2 and TRBV6-3 among them. Donor immune exposure was known only as CMV serostatus. A later analysis reportedly found fewer N-insertions in an Asian-associated ancestry cluster than the approximately 670-donor mean.

The CDR3 is 19 residues long. V lost 6 bases and J 2 bases, leaving 23 bases between the germline ends. Germline CDR1 and CDR2: MDHEN and SYDVKM. Vbeta (60) and Jbeta (13) primers were used in the PCR. Here immunoSEQ multiplex PCR was the method, and the copy in TCRdb shows in-frame clones only, minus some. This sample has roughly 130,000 clones; 55% to 75% occur once, and the top ten carry about 3%. This sequence joins TRBV28 and TRBJ2-6, with a tentative D call TRBD1 (5 bases). Source material: PBMCs. The receptor's source is a human donor in good health. CDR3 amino acids: CASSLQATVSGAGANVLTF. DNA of the CDR3: TGTGCCAGCAGCCTACAGGCGACAGTTTCTGGGGCTGGGGCCAACGTCCTGACTTTC.